This passage covers 9 T cell receptor beta chains from one sample sequenced in a study of cytomegalovirus exposure and HLA in healthy donors. Use of 60 Vbeta and 13 Jbeta primers characterized the PCR. TCRdb keeps only in-frame clones here, not all; method: immunoSEQ multiplex PCR. The data contain 170,000 or so clones, roughly 79% of them seen just once; the ten biggest clones take up over 3%. The specimen sequenced was PBMCs. Source of these receptors: a woman in her fifties or sixties in good health and CMV-seropositive.

The chain joins TRBV6-5 to TRBJ1-1; D possibly corresponds to TRBD1 (6 bases). Trimming pared 5 bases from V and 5 bases from J, leaving 12 bases between. This CDR3 contains 13 residues. From germline, CDR1 is MNHEY and CDR2 SVGAGI. The CDR3 DNA follows: TGTGCCAGCAGTAACAGGGTGGGGACTGAAGCTTTCTTT. Residues: CASSNRVGTEAFF.

This chain links TRBV27 with TRBJ1-4; 10 bases agree with TRBD1. There are 18 residues in the CDR3. Germline lookup yields CDR1 MNHEY and CDR2 SMNVEV (reference sequence). V lost 4 bases, J lost 1 base, and 9 bases stayed unmatched. The CDR3 sequence is CASSWAGQGEGTNEKLFF. The CDR3 coding sequence is TGTGCCAGCAGTTGGGCTGGACAGGGGGAGGGAACTAATGAAAAACTGTTTTTT.

Details on this clone: The germline gene is not matched at one end of the junction; a read error may be the cause. This chain joins TRBV7-9 and TRBJ1-1, with TRBD1 matching over 9 bases. Looked up from germline, CDR1 is SEHNR and CDR2 is FQNEAQ (reference sequence). CDR3 length: 16 amino acids. CDR3 sequence: CSSSLALGQGKTEAFF. In DNA form, the CDR3 reads TGTTCCAGCAGCTTAGCTTTAGGACAGGGGAAAACTGAAGCTTTCTTT.

In this sample, this clone turned up once. The chain has TRBV6-5 and TRBJ1-2, with 9 positions matching TRBD1. Germline V gives CDR1 MNHEY, CDR2 SVGAGI. This CDR3 spans 14 amino acids. Trimming took 6 bases from V and 4 from J; bases not matched to a gene: 6. In DNA form, the CDR3 reads TGTGCCAGCAGCCTAGGACAGGGGACCTATGGCTACACCTTC. Amino acid sequence: CASSLGQGTYGYTF.

This clone was recorded a few times. This rearrangement joins TRBV28 to TRBJ1-2; 7 bases align to TRBD1. This CDR3 is 14 amino acids long. V lost 7 bases to trimming and J lost 0 bases; unmatched junction nucleotides: 5. CDR1 and CDR2 (germline): MDHEN, SYDVKM. CDR3 sequence (DNA): TGTGCCAGCATCCCGGGACAGTCTAACTATGGCTACACCTTC. Translation gives CASIPGQSNYGYTF.

This clone was observed a single time. The genes are TRBV11-2 and TRBJ1-1; the D gene is possibly TRBD1 (6 bases). This CDR3 comprises 13 residues. V was trimmed by 4 bases and J by 4 bases, leaving 10 bases between them. Germline assignment: CDR1 SGHAT and CDR2 FQNNGV. In nucleotides, the CDR3 is TGTGCCAGCAGCTCGCTAGGGGGCACTGAAGCTTTCTTT. Residues: CASSSLGGTEAFF.

J is TRBJ2-3 and V is TRBV15; a possible D gene is TRBD1 (6 bases). Trimming left V 1 base short and J 5 bases short, with 13 bases between. This CDR3 spans 15 amino acids. Germline CDR1 LNHNV, CDR2 YYDKDF (reference sequence). The CDR3 spells CATSRALGAGDTQYF. The CDR3 nucleotides read TGTGCCACCAGCAGAGCGTTGGGGGCTGGAGATACGCAGTATTTT. Together with reference TRBV15 and TRBJ2-3, the CDR3 gives the full variable domain: DAMVIQNPRYQVTQFGKPVTLSCSQTLNHNVMYWYQQKSSQAPKLLFHYYDKDFNNEADTPDNFQSRRPNTSFCFLDIRSPGLGDTAMYLCATSRALGAGDTQYFGPGTRLTVL.

The chain employs TRBV7-9 and TRBJ2-7; possibly TRBD1 for D (6 bases). Germline-derived CDR1 and CDR2 are SEHNR and FQNEAQ (reference sequence). The V end lost 4 bases, the J end lost 3 bases, and 7 bases lay between the germline ends. This CDR3 region has 12 residues. CDR3 bases: TGTGCCAGCAGCTACAGGGACTACGAGCAGTACTTC. This sequence encodes CASSYRDYEQYF. Full variable domain (remainder filled in from reference TRBV7-9 and TRBJ2-7): DTGVSQNPRHKITKRGQNVTFRCDPISEHNRLYWYRQTLGQGPEFLTYFQNEAQLEKSRLLSDRFSAERPKGSFSTLEIQRTEQGDSAMYLCASSYRDYEQYFGPGTRLTVT.

The genes are TRBV9 and TRBJ2-3, with TRBD2 identical over 11 bases. The J segment lost 4 bases and the V segment lost 1 base, leaving 2 bases of the junction unmatched. The germline V gene encodes CDR1 SGDLS and CDR2 YYNGEE. CDR3 length: 15 amino acids. CDR3 DNA sequence: TGTGCCAGCAGCGTACAGACTAGCGGGGCAGATACGCAGTATTTT. Amino acid sequence: CASSVQTSGADTQYF. Complete variable domain (other parts from reference TRBV9 and TRBJ2-3): DSGVTQTPKHLITATGQRVTLRCSPRSGDLSVYWYQQSLDQGLQFLIQYYNGEERAKGNILERFSAQQFPDLHSELNLSSLELGDSALYFCASSVQTSGADTQYFGPGTRLTVL.